This entry describes one TCR beta chain. The source of the sample is a study of shared clonotypes between healthy human individuals. This CDR3 spans 14 amino acids. Germline CDR1 and CDR2: KGHSH and LQKENI. J was trimmed by 11 bases and V by 2 bases; bases with no gene match: 11. Sequenced by immunoSEQ multiplex PCR; TCRdb stores in-frame clones only, minus some. Among over a million clones listed, 95% to 99% were seen once. The clonotype originates from a man younger than 40 in good health. This chain links TRBV18 with TRBJ1-1, with 7 bases fitting TRBD1. Source material: naive CD4+ T cells sorted from blood. The subset here: CD45RA+ positively selected. The CDR3 loop is CASSPVLGGGRAFF. CDR3 nucleotides: TGTGCCAGCTCACCAGTATTAGGGGGCGGTCGGGCTTTCTTT.